This TCR beta chain was sequenced in a study of breast tumors, draining lymph nodes, adjacent tissues. Study-level findings and limits: Most tumor T cells seemingly derive from lymph node, then expand in tumor. Compared with lymph nodes, tumors were less diverse; compared with nontumor tissue, more.

This clonotype has a count of ten or more. Its cognate antigen is unknown. Trimming took 6 bases from V and 2 from J, leaving 8 bases between them. The germline V gene encodes CDR1 SGHVS and CDR2 FQNEAQ. The CDR3 spans 12 residues. TCRdb analysed the multiplex PCR reads with MiXCR anew, one entry per CDR3 protein. The sample yields approximately 47,000 distinct CDR3 sequences, 23% seen once. This sequence originates from a female donor with breast cancer. Some clones in this sample may be carry-over from other donors' samples. This rearrangement joins TRBV7-8 to TRBJ2-7; no firm D call. The sequenced material came from breast tumor tissue. CDR3 sequence reads: CASSGDTYEQYF. As DNA, the CDR3 is TGTGCCAGCAGTGGCGATACCTACGAGCAGTACTTC.